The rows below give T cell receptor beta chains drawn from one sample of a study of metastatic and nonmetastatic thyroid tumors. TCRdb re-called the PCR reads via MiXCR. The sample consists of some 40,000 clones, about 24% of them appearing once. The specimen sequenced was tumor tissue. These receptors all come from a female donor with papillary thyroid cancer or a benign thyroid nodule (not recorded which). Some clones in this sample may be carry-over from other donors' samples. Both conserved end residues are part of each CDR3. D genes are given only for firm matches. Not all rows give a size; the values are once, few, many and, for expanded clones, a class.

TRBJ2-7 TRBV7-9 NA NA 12 CASSLSVYEQYF TGTGCCAGCAGCTTATCCGTCTACGAGCAGTACTTC
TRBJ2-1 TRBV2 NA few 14 CASSVGGAPNEQFF TGTGCCAGCAGTGTGGGGGGCGCTCCGAATGAGCAGTTCTTC
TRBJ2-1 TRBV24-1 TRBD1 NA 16 CATSDRRDSAYNEQFF TGTGCCACCAGTGACCGCCGGGACAGCGCTTACAATGAGCAGTTCTTC
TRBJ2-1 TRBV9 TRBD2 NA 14 CASSVIAGSEEQFF TGTGCCAGCAGCGTAATAGCGGGATCCGAGGAGCAGTTCTTC
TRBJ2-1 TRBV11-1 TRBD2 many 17 CASSSPGLAGLYNEQFF TGTGCCAGCAGCTCCCCGGGACTAGCGGGGCTATACAATGAGCAGTTCTTC
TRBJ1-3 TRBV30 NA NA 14 CAWRDLRLGNTIYF TGTGCCTGGAGGGATTTAAGGCTTGGAAACACCATATATTTT
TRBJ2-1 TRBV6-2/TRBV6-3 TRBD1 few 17 CASSAAPGQGAFGEQFF TGTGCCAGCAGCGCCGCTCCGGGACAGGGGGCCTTCGGTGAGCAGTTCTTC
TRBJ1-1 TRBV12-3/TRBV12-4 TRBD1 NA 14 CASTRDRAGTEAFF TGTGCCAGCACCAGAGACAGGGCGGGCACTGAAGCTTTCTTT
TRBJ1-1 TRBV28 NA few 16 CASSLWGNSAETEAFF TGTGCCAGCAGTTTATGGGGGAACAGCGCGGAGACTGAAGCTTTCTTT
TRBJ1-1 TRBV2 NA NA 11 CASSDGVGAFF TGTGCCAGCAGTGACGGGGTAGGAGCTTTCTTT
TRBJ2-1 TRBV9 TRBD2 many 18 CASSGSRGTSGSYNEQFF TGTGCCAGCAGCGGGAGCCGAGGGACTAGCGGCTCCTACAATGAGCAGTTCTTC
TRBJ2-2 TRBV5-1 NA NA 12 CAGSLIMGELFF TGCGCCGGCAGCCTGATCATGGGGGAGCTGTTTTTT
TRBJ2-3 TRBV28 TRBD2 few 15 CASSWTSGSTDTQYF TGTGCCAGCAGTTGGACTAGCGGGAGCACAGATACGCAGTATTTT
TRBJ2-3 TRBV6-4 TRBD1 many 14 CASSTGGAEDTQYF TGTGCCAGCAGTACAGGGGGCGCGGAAGATACGCAGTATTTT
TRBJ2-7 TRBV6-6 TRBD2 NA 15 CASSYSSAGRGEQYF TGTGCCAGCAGTTACTCGAGTGCAGGGAGGGGCGAGCAGTACTTC
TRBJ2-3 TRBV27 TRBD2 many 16 CASSLRLAGGRNTQYF TGTGCCAGCAGTTTACGACTAGCGGGGGGGCGGAATACGCAGTATTTT
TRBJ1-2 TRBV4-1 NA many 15 CASSQDWGGAWGYTF TGCGCCAGCAGCCAAGATTGGGGGGGTGCATGGGGCTACACCTTC
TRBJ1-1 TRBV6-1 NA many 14 CASTLIGEGTEAFF TGTGCCAGCACCCTCATAGGGGAGGGCACTGAAGCTTTCTTT
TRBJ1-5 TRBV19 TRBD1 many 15 CASSIGQGSNQPQHF TGTGCCAGTAGTATTGGACAGGGGTCCAATCAGCCCCAGCATTTT
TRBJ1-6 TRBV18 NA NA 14 CASSLQGGNSLLHF TGTGCCAGCTCACTACAGGGAGGTAATTCACTCCTCCACTTT
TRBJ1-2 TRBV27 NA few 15 CASSPTPRQFYGYTF TGTGCCAGCAGTCCAACCCCCAGGCAATTCTATGGCTACACCTTC
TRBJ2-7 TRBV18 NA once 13 CASSSGLFYEQYF TGTGCCAGCTCATCCGGACTGTTTTACGAGCAGTACTTC
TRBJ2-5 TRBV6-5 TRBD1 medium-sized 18 CASSYSETTGTDWKTQYF TGTGCCAGCAGTTACTCAGAGACTACCGGGACAGACTGGAAGACCCAGTACTTC
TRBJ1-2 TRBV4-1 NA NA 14 CASSQEGGLSGYTF TGCGCCAGCAGCCAAGAGGGGGGGTTAAGTGGCTACACCTTC
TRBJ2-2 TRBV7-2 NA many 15 CASSPLGRETGELFF TGTGCCAGCAGCCCCCTGGGCCGGGAAACCGGGGAGCTGTTTTTT
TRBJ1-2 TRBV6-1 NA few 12 CASRGTNYGYTF TGTGCCAGCAGGGGCACTAACTATGGCTACACCTTC
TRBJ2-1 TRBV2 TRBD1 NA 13 CASRDRVYNEQFF TGTGCCAGCCGGGACAGGGTCTACAATGAGCAGTTCTTC
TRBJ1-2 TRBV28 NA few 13 CASRAIWVYGYTF TGTGCCAGCAGAGCTATATGGGTCTATGGCTACACCTTC